Sequencing of this T cell receptor beta chain was carried out in a study of blood T cells in healthy people across ages. About the research overall: Template switching recovered approximately one barcoded beta molecule for every two T cells. Whole-study results and caveats: In the absence of known donor CMV status, changes in expanded clonotypes were possibly confounded. Whereas aged donors had fewer naive CD4+ cells, long-lived donors had more of them and higher diversity.

Points on this clonotype: Its matching antigen is unknown. The final CDR3 position lacks the conserved phenylalanine or tryptophan, pointing to a likely read error.

The CDR3 has 14 residues. Germline V gives CDR1 DFQATT, CDR2 SNEGSKA (reference sequence). The authors ran a second PCR of roughly 6 to 12 cycles using a sample-barcoded 5' primer and a J-beta primer mix. TCRdb analysed the 5' RACE reads with MiXCR anew, one entry per CDR3 protein. The sample carries 850,000 to 1,000,000 distinct CDR3 sequences, approximately 50% recorded once. This chain connects TRBV20-1 to TRBJ2-4, with D tentatively TRBD1 (6 bases). Judging by the DNA end, TRBJ2-7 fits better; the J call may be wrong. The sample taken for sequencing was blood. This receptor was taken from a woman aged 55-69 years in good health. The CDR3 DNA reads TGCAGTGCTTTTACACCGGACAGATCCTACGAGCAGTACCTC. It codes for CSAFTPDRSYEQYL.